The source of this T cell receptor beta chain is a study of monozygotic twins with inflammatory bowel disease. Study-wide findings and caveats: Fewer clonotypes were shared with others by IBD patients than by healthy twins, especially with disease activity.

About this clonotype: Its antigen is currently unknown.

Template switching added UMIs carrying a 6-nucleotide sample barcode. From its re-call of the 5' RACE reads, TCRdb lists each CDR3 protein once, without DNA. The table counts approximately 150,000 distinct CDR3 sequences; 6% to 9.5% lies in the top ten. Germline loops: CDR1 MNHNS, CDR2 SASEGT. CDR3 length equals 18 residues. The source of this sequence is a human donor with ulcerative colitis or Crohn's disease, or a healthy co-twin of an affected twin (not recorded which). The genes are TRBV6-1 and TRBJ1-5; the TRBD1 assignment by TCRdb is unverifiable without DNA. Sequencing was done on a sample of blood. CDR3 sequence reads: CASSVSGTGHYSNQPQHF.